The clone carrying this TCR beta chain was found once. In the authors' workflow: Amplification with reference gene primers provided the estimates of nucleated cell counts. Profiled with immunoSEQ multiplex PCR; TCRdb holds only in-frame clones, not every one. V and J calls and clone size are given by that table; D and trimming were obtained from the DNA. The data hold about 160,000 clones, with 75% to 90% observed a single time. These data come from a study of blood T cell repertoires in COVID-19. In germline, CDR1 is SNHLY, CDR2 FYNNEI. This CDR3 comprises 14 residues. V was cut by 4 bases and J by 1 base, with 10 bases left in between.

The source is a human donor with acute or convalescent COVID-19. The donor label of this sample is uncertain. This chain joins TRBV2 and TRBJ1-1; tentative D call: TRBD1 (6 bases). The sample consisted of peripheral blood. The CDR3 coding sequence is TGTGCCAGCAGTGTCAGCAGGGGGAACACTGAAGCTTTCTTT. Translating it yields CASSVSRGNTEAFF.